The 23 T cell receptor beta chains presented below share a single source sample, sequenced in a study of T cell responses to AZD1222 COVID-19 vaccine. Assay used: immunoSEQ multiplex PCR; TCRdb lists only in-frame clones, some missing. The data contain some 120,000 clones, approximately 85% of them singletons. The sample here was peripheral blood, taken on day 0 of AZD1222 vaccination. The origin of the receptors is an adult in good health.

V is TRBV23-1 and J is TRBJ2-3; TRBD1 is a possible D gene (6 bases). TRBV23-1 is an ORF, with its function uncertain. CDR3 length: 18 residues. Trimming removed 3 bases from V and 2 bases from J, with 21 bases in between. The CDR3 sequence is CASSHWDKPTYFTDTQYF. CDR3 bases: TGCGCCAGCAGTCATTGGGACAAGCCCACCTACTTCACAGATACGCAGTATTTT.

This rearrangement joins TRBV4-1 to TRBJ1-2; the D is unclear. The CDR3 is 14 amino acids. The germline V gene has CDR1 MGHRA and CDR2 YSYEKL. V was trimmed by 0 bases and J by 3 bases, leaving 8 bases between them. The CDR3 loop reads CASSQDWADYGYTF. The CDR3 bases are TGCGCCAGCAGCCAAGATTGGGCCGACTATGGCTACACCTTC.

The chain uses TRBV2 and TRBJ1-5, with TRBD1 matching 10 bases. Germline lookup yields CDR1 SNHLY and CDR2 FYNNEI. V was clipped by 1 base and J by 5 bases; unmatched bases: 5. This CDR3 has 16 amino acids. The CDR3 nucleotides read TGTGCCAGCAGTGAAGTTAGGGACAGGGGTTATCAGCCCCAGCATTTT. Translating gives CASSEVRDRGYQPQHF.

The CDR3 sequence: CASAGVTGGEQYF. In nucleotides, the CDR3 is TGTGCCAGCGCGGGGGTTACAGGGGGCGAGCAGTACTTC. The genes are TRBV7-3 and TRBJ2-7; D possibly corresponds to TRBD1 (8 bases). Trimming stripped 8 bases from V and 6 bases from J, with 17 bases between. Germline V gene sequence: CDR1 SGHTA, CDR2 FQGTGA. The CDR3 totals 13 residues.

The CDR3 sequence is CASSYSGPYNEQFF. CDR3 nucleotide sequence: TGTGCCAGCAGTTACTCTGGACCGTACAATGAGCAGTTCTTC. The chain uses TRBV6-6 and TRBJ2-1, with D unresolved. The CDR3 length is 14 residues. V lost 0 bases and J lost 4, with 7 bases in between. Looked up from germline, CDR1 is MNHNY and CDR2 is SVGAGI (reference sequence).

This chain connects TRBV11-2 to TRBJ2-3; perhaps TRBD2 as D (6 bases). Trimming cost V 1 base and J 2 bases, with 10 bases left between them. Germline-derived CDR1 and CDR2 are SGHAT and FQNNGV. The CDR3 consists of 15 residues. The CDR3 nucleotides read TGTGCCAGCAGCTTAGCAGGGACTTTCACAGATACGCAGTATTTT. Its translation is CASSLAGTFTDTQYF.

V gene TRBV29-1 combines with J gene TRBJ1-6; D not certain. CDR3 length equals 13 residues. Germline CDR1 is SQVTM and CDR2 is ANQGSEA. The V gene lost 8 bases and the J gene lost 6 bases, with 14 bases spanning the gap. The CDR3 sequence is CSTRTDLNSPLHF. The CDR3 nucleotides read TGCAGCACCCGGACGGACCTTAATTCACCCCTCCACTTT. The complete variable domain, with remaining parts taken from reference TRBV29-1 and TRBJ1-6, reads SAVISQKPSRDICQRGTSLTIQCQVDSQVTMMFWYRQQPGQSLTLIATANQGSEATYESGFVIDKFPISRPNLTFSTLTVSNMSPEDSSIYLCSTRTDLNSPLHFGNGTRLTVT.

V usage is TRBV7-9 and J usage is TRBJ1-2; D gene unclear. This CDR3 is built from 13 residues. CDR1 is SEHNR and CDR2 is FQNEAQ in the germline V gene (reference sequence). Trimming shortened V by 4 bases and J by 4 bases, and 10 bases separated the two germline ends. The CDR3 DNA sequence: TGTGCCAGCAGCTCCGGGATGATCTATGGCTACACCTTC. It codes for CASSSGMIYGYTF. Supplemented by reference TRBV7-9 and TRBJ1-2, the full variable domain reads DTGVSQNPRHKITKRGQNVTFRCDPISEHNRLYWYRQTLGQGPEFLTYFQNEAQLEKSRLLSDRFSAERPKGSFSTLEIQRTEQGDSAMYLCASSSGMIYGYTFGSGTRLTVV.

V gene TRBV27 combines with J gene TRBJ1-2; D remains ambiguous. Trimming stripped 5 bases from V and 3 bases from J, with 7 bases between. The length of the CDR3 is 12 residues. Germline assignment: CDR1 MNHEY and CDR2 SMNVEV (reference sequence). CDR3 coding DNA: TGTGCCAGCAGTACCCGTGACTATGGCTACACCTTC. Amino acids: CASSTRDYGYTF.

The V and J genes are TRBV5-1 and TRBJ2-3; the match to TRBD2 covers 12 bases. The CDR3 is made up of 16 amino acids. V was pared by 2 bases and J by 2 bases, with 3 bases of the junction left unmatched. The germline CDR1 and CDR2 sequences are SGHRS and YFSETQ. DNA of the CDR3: TGCGCCAGCAGCTTTTGGACTAGCGGGAACACAGATACGCAGTATTTT. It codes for CASSFWTSGNTDTQYF.

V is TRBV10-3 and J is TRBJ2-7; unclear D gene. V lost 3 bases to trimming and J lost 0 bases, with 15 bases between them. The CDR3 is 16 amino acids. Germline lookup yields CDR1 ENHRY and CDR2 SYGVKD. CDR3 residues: CAISDFDGKSSYEQYF. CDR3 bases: TGTGCCATCAGTGACTTCGACGGTAAGAGCTCCTACGAGCAGTACTTC.

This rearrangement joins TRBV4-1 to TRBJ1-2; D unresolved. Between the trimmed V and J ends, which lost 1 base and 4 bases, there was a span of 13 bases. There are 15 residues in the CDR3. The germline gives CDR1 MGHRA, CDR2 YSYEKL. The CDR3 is CASSQVGGVAYGYTF. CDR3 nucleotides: TGCGCCAGCAGCCAAGTAGGTGGGGTAGCCTATGGCTACACCTTC.

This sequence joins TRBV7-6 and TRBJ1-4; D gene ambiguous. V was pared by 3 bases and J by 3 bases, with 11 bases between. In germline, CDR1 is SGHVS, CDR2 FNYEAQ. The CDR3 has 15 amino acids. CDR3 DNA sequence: TGTGCCAGCAGCTTGTTGGGGAGGGCTAATGAAAAACTGTTTTTT. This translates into CASSLLGRANEKLFF.

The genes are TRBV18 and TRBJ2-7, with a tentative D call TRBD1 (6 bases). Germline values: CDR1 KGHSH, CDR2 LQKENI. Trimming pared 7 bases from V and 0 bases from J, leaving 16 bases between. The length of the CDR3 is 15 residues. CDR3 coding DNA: TGTGCCAGCTTTTCCTCTTCGGACAGCTCCTACGAGCAGTACTTC. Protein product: CASFSSSDSSYEQYF.

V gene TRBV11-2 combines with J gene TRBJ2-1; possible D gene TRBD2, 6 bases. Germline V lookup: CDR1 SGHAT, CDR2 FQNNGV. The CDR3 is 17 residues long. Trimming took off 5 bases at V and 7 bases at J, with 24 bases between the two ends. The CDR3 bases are TGTGCCAGCAGCCCTAGGCCGTTGGTGGGGGGAGAAAATGAGCAGTTCTTC. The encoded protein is CASSPRPLVGGENEQFF.

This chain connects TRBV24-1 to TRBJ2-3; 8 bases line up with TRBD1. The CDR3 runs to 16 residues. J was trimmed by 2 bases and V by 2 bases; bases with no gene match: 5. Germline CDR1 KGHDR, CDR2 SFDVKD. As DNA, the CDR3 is TGTGCCACCAGTGATTCGCAGGGGGCCCCCACAGATACGCAGTATTTT. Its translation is CATSDSQGAPTDTQYF.

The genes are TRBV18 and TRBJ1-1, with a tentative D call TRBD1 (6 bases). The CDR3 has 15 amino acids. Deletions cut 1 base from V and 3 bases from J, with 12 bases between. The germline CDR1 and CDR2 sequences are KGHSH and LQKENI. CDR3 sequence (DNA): TGTGCCAGCTCACCACTGGGGGCCGGGGACACTGAAGCTTTCTTT. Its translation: CASSPLGAGDTEAFF.

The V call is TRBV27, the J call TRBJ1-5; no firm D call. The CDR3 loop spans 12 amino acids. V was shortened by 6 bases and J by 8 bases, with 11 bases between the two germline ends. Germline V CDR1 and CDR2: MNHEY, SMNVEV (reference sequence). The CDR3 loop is CASSSPPEPQHF. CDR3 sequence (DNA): TGTGCCAGCAGCTCACCCCCAGAGCCCCAGCATTTT.

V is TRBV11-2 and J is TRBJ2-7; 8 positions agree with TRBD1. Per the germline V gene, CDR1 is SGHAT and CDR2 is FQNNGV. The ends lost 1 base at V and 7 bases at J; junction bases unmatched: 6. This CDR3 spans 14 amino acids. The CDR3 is CASSLGGQEGEQYF. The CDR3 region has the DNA TGTGCCAGCAGCTTAGGGGGACAGGAAGGGGAGCAGTACTTC.

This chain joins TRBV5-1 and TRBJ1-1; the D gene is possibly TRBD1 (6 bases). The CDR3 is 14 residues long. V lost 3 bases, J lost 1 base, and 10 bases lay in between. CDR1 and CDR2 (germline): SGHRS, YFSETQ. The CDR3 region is CASSSGTSNTEAFF. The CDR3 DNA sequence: TGCGCCAGCAGCTCCGGGACATCGAACACTGAAGCTTTCTTT.

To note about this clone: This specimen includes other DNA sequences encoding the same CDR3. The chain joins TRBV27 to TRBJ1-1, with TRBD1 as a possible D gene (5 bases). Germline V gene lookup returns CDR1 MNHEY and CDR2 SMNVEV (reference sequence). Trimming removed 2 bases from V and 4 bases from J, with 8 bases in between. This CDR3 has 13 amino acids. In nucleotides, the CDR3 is TGTGCCAGCAGTTTACAGGGAGGCACTGAAGCTTTCTTT. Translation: CASSLQGGTEAFF.

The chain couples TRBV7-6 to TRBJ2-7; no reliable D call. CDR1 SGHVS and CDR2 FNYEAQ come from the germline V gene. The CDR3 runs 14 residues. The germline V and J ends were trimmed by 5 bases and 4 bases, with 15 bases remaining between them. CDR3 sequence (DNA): TGTGCCAGCAGCCCCCCCCTGGGAAGATACGAGCAGTACTTC. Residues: CASSPPLGRYEQYF.

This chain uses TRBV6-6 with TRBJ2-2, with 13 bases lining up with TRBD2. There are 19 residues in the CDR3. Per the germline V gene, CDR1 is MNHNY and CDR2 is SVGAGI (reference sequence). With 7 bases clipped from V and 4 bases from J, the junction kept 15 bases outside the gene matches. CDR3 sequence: CASTRSPLAGGRVTGELFF. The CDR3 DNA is TGTGCCAGCACTAGATCCCCACTAGCGGGGGGGCGAGTCACCGGGGAGCTGTTTTTT.